This TCR beta chain derives from a study of T-cell memory formation after mild COVID-19. About the study: Largely, the TCR clusters proved donor specific. Study results and caveats: A second wave of clones peaked on day 37, and their SARS-CoV-2 specificity went unconfirmed. Contracting CD4+ clones sat mainly in CM and EM; CD8+ in EMRA.

In regard to this clonotype: Its antigen is unknown.

The CDR3 has 14 residues. From germline, CDR1 is SGHNT and CDR2 YYREEE (reference sequence). V trimming: 4 bases; J trimming: 8 bases; junction bases outside the gene matches: 9. TCRalpha and TCRbeta libraries used 5'RACE with constant-segment primers and UMIs. TCRdb processed the 5' RACE reads anew with MiXCR; each CDR3 protein has one entry. The sample shows around 300,000 distinct CDR3 sequences, around 15% of them seen only once. This chain connects TRBV5-4 to TRBJ1-2; 9 bases match TRBD1. The specimen sequenced was PBMCs or a T cell subset sorted from them (not recorded which). The sequence came from a man younger than 35 who had mild COVID-19 (a few samples of this study predate the infection). Cell type and time point are not known. Written as DNA, the CDR3 is TGTGCCAGCAGCCCGGGACAGGGAGTAGGGGGCTACACCTTC. Protein sequence: CASSPGQGVGGYTF.